This T cell receptor beta chain was sequenced for a study of shared clonotypes between healthy human individuals. Profiled with immunoSEQ multiplex PCR; TCRdb holds only in-frame clones, not every one. The sample consists of over 2 million clones, 85% to 95% of them appearing once. With regard to this clone: Its antigen is currently unknown.

Trimming at V came to 2 bases and at J to 6 bases, leaving 20 bases not matched to a gene. CDR3 length: 19 amino acids. The germline gives CDR1 GTSNPN, CDR2 SVGIG (reference sequence). Findings of the study overall: Generally, naive subsets (rather than memory subsets) showed larger estimated richness.

The sequencing sample was made of naive CD4+ T cells from PBMCs. The subset was: CD45RA+ positively selected. The origin of this receptor is a man aged 18 to 30 in good health. Some clones in this sample may be carry-over from other donors' samples. The chain is built from TRBV30 and TRBJ2-3; 10 nucleotides line up with TRBD1. The CDR3 sequence is CAWSPPWDRGRGKADTQYF. The CDR3 coding sequence is TGTGCCTGGAGTCCCCCGTGGGACAGGGGACGCGGGAAGGCGGATACGCAGTATTTT.